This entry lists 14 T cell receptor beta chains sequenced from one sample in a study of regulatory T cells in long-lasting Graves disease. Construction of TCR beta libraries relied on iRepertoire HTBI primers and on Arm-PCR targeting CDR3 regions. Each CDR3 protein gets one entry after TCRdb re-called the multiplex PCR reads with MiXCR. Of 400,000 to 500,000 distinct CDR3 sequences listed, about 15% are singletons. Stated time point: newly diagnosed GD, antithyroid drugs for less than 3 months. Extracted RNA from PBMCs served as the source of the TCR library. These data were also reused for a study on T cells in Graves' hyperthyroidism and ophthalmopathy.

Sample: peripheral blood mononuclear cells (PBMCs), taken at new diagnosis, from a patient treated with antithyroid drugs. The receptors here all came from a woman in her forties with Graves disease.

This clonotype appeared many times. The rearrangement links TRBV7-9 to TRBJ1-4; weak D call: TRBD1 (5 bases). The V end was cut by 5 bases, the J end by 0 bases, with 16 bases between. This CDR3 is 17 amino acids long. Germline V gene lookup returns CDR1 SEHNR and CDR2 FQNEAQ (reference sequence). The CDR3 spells CASSPGRGPATNEKLFF. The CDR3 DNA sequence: TGTGCCAGCAGCCCGGGGAGGGGACCCGCAACTAATGAAAAACTGTTTTTT.

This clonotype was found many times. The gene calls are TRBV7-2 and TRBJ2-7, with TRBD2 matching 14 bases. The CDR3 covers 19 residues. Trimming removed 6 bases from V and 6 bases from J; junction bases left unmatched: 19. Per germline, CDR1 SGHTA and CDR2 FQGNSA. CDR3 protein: CASSLPLALGLAGVGEQYF. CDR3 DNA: TGTGCCAGCAGTTTACCCCTTGCCCTGGGACTAGCGGGAGTCGGCGAGCAGTACTTC.

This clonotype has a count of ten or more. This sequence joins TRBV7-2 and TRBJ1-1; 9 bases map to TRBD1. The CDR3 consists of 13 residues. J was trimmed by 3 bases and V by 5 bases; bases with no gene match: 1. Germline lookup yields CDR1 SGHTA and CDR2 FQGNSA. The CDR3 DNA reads TGTGCCAGCAGCAGGACAGGGGACACTGAAGCTTTCTTT. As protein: CASSRTGDTEAFF.

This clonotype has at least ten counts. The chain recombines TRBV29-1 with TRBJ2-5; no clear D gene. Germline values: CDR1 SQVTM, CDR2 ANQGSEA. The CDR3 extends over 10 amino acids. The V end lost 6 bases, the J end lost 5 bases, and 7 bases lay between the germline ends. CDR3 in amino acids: CSVLGETQYF. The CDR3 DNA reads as TGCAGCGTCCTAGGGGAGACCCAGTACTTC.

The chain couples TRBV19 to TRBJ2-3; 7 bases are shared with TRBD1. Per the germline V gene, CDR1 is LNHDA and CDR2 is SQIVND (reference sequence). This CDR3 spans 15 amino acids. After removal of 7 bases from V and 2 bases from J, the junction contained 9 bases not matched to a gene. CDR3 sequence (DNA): TGTGCCAGTATTCCCCGACAGGGTTACACAGATACGCAGTATTTT. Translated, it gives CASIPRQGYTDTQYF.

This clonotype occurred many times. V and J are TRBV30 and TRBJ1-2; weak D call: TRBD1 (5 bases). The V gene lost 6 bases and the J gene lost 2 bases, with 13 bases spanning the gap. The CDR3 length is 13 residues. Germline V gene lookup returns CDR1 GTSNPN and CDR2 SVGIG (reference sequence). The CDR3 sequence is CACSREWNYGYTF. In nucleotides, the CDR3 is TGTGCCTGTTCCAGGGAATGGAACTATGGCTACACCTTC.

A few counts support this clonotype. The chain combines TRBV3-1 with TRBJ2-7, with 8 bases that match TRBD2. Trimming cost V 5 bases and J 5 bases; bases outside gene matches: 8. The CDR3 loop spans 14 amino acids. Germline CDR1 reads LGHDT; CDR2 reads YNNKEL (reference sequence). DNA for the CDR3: TGTGCCAGCAGCGGTAGCGGGAATACACACGAGCAGTACTTC. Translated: CASSGSGNTHEQYF.

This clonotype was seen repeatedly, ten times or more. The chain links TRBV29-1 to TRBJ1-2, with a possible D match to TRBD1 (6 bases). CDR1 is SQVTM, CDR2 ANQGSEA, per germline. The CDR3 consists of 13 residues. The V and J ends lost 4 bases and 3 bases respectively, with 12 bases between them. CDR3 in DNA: TGCAGCGTTGGCCAGCCAGGGGACTATGGCTACACCTTC. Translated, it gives CSVGQPGDYGYTF.

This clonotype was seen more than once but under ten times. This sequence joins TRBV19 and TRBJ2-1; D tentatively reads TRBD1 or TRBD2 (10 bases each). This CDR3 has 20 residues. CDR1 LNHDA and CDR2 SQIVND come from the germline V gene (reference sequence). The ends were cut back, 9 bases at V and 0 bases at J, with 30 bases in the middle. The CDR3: CASGDRGVLAGVNSYNEQFF. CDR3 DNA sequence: TGTGCCAGCGGGGACAGGGGTGTGCTAGCGGGAGTCAACTCCTACAATGAGCAGTTCTTC.

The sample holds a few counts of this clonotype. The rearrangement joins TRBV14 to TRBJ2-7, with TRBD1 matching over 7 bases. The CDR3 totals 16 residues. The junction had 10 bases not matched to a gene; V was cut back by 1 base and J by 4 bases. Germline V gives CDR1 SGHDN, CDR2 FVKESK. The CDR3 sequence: CASSQGGQWLIYEQYF. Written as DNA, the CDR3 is TGTGCCAGCAGCCAAGGGGGACAGTGGTTGATATACGAGCAGTACTTC. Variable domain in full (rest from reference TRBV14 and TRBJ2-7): EAGVTQFPSHSVIEKGQTVTLRCDPISGHDNLYWYRRVMGKEIKFLLHFVKESKQDESGMPNNRFLAERTGGTYSTLKVQPAELEDSGVYFCASSQGGQWLIYEQYFGPGTRLTVT.

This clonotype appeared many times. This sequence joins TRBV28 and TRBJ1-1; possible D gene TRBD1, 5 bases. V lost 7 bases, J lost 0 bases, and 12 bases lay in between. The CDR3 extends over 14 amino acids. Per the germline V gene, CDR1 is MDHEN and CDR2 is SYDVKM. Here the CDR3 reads CASTRGPMNTEAFF. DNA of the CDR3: TGTGCCAGCACAAGGGGACCCATGAACACTGAAGCTTTCTTT.

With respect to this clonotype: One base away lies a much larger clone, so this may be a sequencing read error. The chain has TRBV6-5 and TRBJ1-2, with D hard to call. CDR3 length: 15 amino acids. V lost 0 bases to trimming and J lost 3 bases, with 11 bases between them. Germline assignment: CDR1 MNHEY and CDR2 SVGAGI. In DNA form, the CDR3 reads TGTGCCAGCAGTTACTCGATCGGCGGGGACTATGGCTACACCTTC. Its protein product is CASSYSIGGDYGYTF.

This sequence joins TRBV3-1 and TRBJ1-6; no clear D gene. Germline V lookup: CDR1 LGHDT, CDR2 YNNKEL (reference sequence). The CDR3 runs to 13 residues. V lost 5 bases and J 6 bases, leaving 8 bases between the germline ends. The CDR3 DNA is TGTGCCAGCAGCACGGACCTTAATTCACCCCTCCACTTT. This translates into CASSTDLNSPLHF.

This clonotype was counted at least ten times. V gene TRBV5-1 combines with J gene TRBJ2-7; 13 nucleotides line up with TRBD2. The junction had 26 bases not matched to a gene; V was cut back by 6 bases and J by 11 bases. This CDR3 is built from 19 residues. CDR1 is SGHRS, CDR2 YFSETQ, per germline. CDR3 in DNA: TGCGCCAGCACCGTTCGTGACGGGACTAGCGGGAATGAAGCGATGGGGGAGTACTTC. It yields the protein CASTVRDGTSGNEAMGEYF.